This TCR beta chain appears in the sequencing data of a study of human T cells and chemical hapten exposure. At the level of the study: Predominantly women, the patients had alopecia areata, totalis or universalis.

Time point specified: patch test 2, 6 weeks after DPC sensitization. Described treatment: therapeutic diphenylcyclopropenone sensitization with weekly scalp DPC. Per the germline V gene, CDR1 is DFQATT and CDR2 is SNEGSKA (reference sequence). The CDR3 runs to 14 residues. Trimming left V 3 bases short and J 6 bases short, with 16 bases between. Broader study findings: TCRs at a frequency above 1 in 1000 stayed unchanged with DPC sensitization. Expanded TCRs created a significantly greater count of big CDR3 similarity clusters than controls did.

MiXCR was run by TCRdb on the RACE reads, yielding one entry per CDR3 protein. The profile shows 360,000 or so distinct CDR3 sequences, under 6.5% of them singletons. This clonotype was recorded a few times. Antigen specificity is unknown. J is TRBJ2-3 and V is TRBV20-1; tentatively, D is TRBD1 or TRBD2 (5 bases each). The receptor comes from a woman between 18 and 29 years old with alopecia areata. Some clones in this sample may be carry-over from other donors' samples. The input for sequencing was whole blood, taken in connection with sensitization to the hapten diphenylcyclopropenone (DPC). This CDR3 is CSARGPRGYDTQYF. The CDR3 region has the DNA TGCAGTGCTAGGGGACCAAGGGGATACGATACGCAGTATTTT.